Each of the 11 T cell receptor beta chains below was sequenced from the same sample in a study of response to subunit inactivated influenza vaccine. TCRdb reprocessed the RT-PCR reads via MiXCR and lists one record per CDR3 protein. This sample has more than 450,000 distinct CDR3 sequences; about 10% occur once, and the top ten carry 10%. Sequencing used PBMCs from blood, obtained on the day of vaccination. The receptors derive from a middle-aged man who received an inactivated influenza vaccine.

Regarding this clonotype: One end of the junction does not line up with germline, which may come from a read error. V gene TRBV7-6 combines with J gene TRBJ2-1; 10 nucleotides align to TRBD2. The CDR3 sequence is 17 residues long. The germline V gene has CDR1 SGHVS and CDR2 FNYEAQ. CDR3 bases: TGTGCCAGCAGCATAGCGGGAGGCCAAAGCTTATACAATGAGCAGTTCTTC. Amino acid sequence: CASSIAGGQSLYNEQFF.

This clonotype has a handful of counts. The chain combines TRBV27 with TRBJ2-5; 10 nucleotides match TRBD2. Germline values: CDR1 MNHEY, CDR2 SMNVEV (reference sequence). This CDR3 contains 15 residues. After removal of 10 bases from V and 2 bases from J, the junction contained 10 bases not matched to a gene. DNA of the CDR3: TGTGCCACCCGGTCCGCAGCGGGAGGGCAAGAGACCCAGTACTTC. It encodes CATRSAAGGQETQYF.

This clonotype has just a few counts. V is TRBV6-1 and J is TRBJ2-1; TRBD2 aligns across 11 bases. Germline V CDR1 and CDR2: MNHNS, SASEGT. This CDR3 is 16 amino acids long. V trimming: 6 bases; J trimming: 0 bases; junction bases outside the gene matches: 4. CDR3 coding DNA: TGTGCCAGCAGAGGACTAGCGGGCGCCTCCTACAATGAGCAGTTCTTC. Its translation is CASRGLAGASYNEQFF.

In this sample, this clonotype turned up a few times. This sequence joins TRBV10-2 and TRBJ2-3; possibly TRBD2 for D (5 bases). CDR1 and CDR2 from the germline V gene are WSHSY and SAAADI. The CDR3 is 15 amino acids. Trimming took off 4 bases at V and 7 bases at J, with 18 bases between the two ends. The CDR3 DNA reads TGCGCCAGCAGTGCAAGAGGACTCGCCGAAAATACGCAGTATTTT. This codes for CASSARGLAENTQYF.

V is TRBV20-1 and J is TRBJ1-3; D unclear. Germline values: CDR1 DFQATT, CDR2 SNEGSKA (reference sequence). Trimming removed 6 bases at V and 6 bases at J, with 15 bases between. The CDR3 covers 13 residues. CDR3 in DNA: TGCAGTGCAGCGAACCCATTGGAAAACACCATATATTTT. This gives the protein CSAANPLENTIYF.

The chain carries TRBV5-1 and TRBJ2-5; 13 bases line up with TRBD2. Trimming at V came to 3 bases and at J to 6 bases, leaving 8 bases not matched to a gene. Germline V CDR1 and CDR2: SGHRS, YFSETQ. The CDR3 is made up of 16 amino acids. CDR3: CASSSSGLAGSQTQYF. The CDR3 region has the DNA TGCGCCAGCAGCTCATCGGGACTAGCGGGGAGTCAGACCCAGTACTTC. Full variable domain (missing parts from reference TRBV5-1 and TRBJ2-5): KAGVTQTPRYLIKTRGQQVTLSCSPISGHRSVSWYQQTPGQGLQFLFEYFSETQRNKGNFPGRFSGRQFSNSRSEMNVSTLELGDSALYLCASSSSGLAGSQTQYFGPGTRLLVL.

This clonotype appeared a few times. V gene TRBV7-9 combines with J gene TRBJ2-7, with D uncertain. The CDR3 extends over 11 amino acids. From germline, CDR1 is SEHNR and CDR2 FQNEAQ (reference sequence). V was clipped by 5 bases and J by 7 bases, with 9 bases between them. CDR3: CASSRDTEQYF. The CDR3, as DNA: TGTGCCAGCAGCCGCGACACGGAGCAGTACTTC.

This clonotype was picked up many times. The chain joins TRBV20-1 to TRBJ2-7, with D perhaps TRBD1 or TRBD2 (6 bases each). The CDR3 extends over 14 amino acids. V was shortened by 1 base and J by 0 bases, with 10 bases between the two germline ends. From germline, CDR1 is DFQATT and CDR2 SNEGSKA (reference sequence). DNA of the CDR3: TGCAGTGCTAGAGGGGGGGCCAGCTCCTACGAGCAGTACTTC. This translates into CSARGGASSYEQYF.

Here the CDR3 reads CANSRDRIYGYTF. CDR3 DNA: TGTGCCAACAGCCGGGACAGAATCTATGGCTACACCTTC. This chain joins TRBV2 and TRBJ1-2, with 7 bases fitting TRBD1. V lost 10 bases, J lost 4 bases, and 9 bases stayed unmatched. The CDR3 loop spans 13 amino acids. CDR1 is SNHLY, CDR2 FYNNEI, per germline. Complete variable domain (other parts from reference TRBV2 and TRBJ1-2): EPEVTQTPSHQVTQMGQEVILRCVPISNHLYFYWYRQILGQKVEFLVSFYNNEISEKSEIFDDQFSVERPDGSNFTLKIRSTKLEDSAMYFCANSRDRIYGYTFGSGTRLTVV.

The chain recombines TRBV29-1 with TRBJ2-1; no clear D gene. Germline V gives CDR1 SQVTM, CDR2 ANQGSEA. The ends were cut back, 4 bases at V and 0 bases at J, with 13 bases in the middle. The CDR3 is 15 residues long. Here the CDR3 reads CSVAGRRSSYNEQFF. For the CDR3, the DNA is TGCAGCGTTGCTGGGCGACGGAGCTCCTACAATGAGCAGTTCTTC.

The chain is built from TRBV5-1 and TRBJ2-1; the match to TRBD2 covers 8 bases. Germline CDR1 SGHRS, CDR2 YFSETQ. CDR3 length: 15 residues. J gave up 6 bases and V 4 bases, and 9 bases lay outside the gene matches. The CDR3 protein is CASSPRGAGVNEQFF. In DNA form, the CDR3 reads TGCGCCAGCAGCCCCCGGGGAGCGGGGGTCAATGAGCAGTTCTTC.